The clone carrying this T cell receptor (beta chain) appeared a few times. Antigen specificity is unknown. Expressed TCRB transcripts were sequenced, since all the RNA that had been isolated was reverse transcribed. The read count averaged roughly 4 million across naive, central memory and regulatory T cell samples. Only in-frame clones appear in the TCRdb table, and some are missing; sequencing was by immunoSEQ multiplex PCR. This table holds under 800,000 clones, about 14% found once. This specimen comes from a study of beta chain features in type 1 diabetes. Study-level information: The patients were much like the healthy donors in age, gender and cell yields. The study's findings and limits: The study left unresolved whether HLA type influences TCRB rearrangement.

Germline V gives CDR1 SGHNT, CDR2 YYREEE (reference sequence). The CDR3 is 15 residues long. With 0 bases removed from V and 5 bases from J, the gap between germline ends came to 12 bases. The sample was naive CD4+ T cells from blood. The gene calls are TRBV5-4 and TRBJ2-1, with D possibly matching TRBD1 (6 bases). This clonotype was obtained from a man aged 18 to 30 in good health. The CDR3 is CASSLGTAYHNEQFF. The CDR3 region has the DNA TGTGCCAGCAGCTTGGGGACAGCTTACCACAATGAGCAGTTCTTC. The complete variable domain, with remaining parts taken from reference TRBV5-4 and TRBJ2-1, reads ETGVTQSPTHLIKTRGQQVTLRCSSQSGHNTVSWYQQALGQGPQFIFQYYREEENGRGNFPPRFSGLQFPNYSSELNVNALELDDSALYLCASSLGTAYHNEQFFGPGTRLTVL.